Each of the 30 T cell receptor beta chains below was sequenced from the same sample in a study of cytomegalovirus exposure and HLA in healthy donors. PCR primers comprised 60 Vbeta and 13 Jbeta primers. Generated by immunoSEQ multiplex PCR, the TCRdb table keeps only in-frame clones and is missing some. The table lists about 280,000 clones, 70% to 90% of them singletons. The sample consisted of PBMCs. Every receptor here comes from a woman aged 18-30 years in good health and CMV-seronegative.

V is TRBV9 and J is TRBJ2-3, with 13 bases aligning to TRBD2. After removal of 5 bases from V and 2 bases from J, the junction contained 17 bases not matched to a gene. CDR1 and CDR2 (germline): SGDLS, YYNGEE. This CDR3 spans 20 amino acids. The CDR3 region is CASSDTTSGGHPTYTDTQYF. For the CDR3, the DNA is TGTGCCAGCAGTGATACGACTAGCGGGGGGCACCCAACCTACACAGATACGCAGTATTTT.

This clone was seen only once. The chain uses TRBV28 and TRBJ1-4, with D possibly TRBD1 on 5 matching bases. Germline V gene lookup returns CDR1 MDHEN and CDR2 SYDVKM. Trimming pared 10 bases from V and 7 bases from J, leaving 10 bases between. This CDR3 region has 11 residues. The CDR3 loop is CAIKGAEKLFF. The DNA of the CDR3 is TGTGCCATCAAAGGGGCTGAAAAACTGTTTTTT. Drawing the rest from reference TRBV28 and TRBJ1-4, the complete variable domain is DVKVTQSSRYLVKRTGEKVFLECVQDMDHENMFWYRQDPGLGLRLIYFSYDVKMKEKGDIPEGYSVSREKKERFSLILESASTNQTSMYLCAIKGAEKLFFGSGTQLSVL.

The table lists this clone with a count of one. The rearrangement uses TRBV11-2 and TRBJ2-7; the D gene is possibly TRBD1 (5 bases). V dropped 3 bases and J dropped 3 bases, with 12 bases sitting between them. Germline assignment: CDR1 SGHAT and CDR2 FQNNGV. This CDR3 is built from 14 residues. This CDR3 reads CASSFGDGHYEQYF. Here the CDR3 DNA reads TGTGCCAGCAGCTTCGGTGACGGACACTACGAGCAGTACTTC.

CDR3 DNA: TGTGCCAGCAGCTCCGGGTCCCTGAACACTGAAGCTTTCTTT. This gives the protein CASSSGSLNTEAFF. This chain uses TRBV7-2 with TRBJ1-1; D unclear. There are 14 residues in the CDR3. Germline values: CDR1 SGHTA, CDR2 FQGNSA. The ends were cut back, 4 bases at V and 0 bases at J, with 9 bases in the middle.

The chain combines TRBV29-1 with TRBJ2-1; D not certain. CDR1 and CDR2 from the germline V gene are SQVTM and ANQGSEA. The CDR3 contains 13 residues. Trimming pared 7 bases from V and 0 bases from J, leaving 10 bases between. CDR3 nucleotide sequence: TGCAGCGCTGCGTGGAGCTCCTACAATGAGCAGTTCTTC. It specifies CSAAWSSYNEQFF.

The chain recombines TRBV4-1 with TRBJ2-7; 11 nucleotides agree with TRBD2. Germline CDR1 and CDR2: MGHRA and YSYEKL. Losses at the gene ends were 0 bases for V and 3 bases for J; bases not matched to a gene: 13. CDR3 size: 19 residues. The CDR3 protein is CASSQDVIAGGVNSYEQYF. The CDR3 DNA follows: TGCGCCAGCAGCCAAGATGTAATAGCGGGGGGGGTGAATAGCTACGAGCAGTACTTC.

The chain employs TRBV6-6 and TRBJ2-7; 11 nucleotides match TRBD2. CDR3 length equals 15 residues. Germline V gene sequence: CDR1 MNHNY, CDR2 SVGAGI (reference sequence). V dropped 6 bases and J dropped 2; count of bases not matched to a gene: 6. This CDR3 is CASSPGTSGTYEQYF. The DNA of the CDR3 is TGTGCCAGCAGCCCCGGGACTAGCGGTACCTACGAGCAGTACTTC.

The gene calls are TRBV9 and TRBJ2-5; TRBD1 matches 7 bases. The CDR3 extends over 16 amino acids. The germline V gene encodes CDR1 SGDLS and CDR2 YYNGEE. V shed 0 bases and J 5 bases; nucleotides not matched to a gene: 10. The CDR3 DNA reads TGTGCCAGCAGCGTAGAACCAGGGGGTAACGAGGAGACCCAGTACTTC. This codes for CASSVEPGGNEETQYF.

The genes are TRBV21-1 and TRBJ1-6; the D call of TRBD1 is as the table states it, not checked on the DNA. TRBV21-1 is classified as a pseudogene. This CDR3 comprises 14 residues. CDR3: CASSHRHYNSPLHF. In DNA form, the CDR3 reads TGTGCCAGCAGCCACAGACACTATAATTCACCCCTCCACTTT.

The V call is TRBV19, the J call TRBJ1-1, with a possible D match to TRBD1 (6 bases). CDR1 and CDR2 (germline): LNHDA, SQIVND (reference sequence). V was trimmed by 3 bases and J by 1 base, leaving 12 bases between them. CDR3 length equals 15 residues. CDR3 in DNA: TGTGCCAGTAGTATTTTGGGGGCTACGAACACTGAAGCTTTCTTT. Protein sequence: CASSILGATNTEAFF.

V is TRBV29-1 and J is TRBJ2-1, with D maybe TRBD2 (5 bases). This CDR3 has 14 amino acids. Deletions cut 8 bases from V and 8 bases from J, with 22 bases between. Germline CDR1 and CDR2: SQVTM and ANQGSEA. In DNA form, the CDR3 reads TGCAGCAAGCCCTCCGGGATCCTTTCTTATGAGCAGTTCTTC. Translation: CSKPSGILSYEQFF.

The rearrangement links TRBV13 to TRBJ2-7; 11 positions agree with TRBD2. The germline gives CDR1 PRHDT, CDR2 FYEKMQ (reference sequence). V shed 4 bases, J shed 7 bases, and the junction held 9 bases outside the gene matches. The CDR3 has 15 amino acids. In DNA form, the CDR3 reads TGTGCCAGCAGCTCCACTTTAGCGGGGGGGTCGGAGCAGTACTTC. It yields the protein CASSSTLAGGSEQYF.

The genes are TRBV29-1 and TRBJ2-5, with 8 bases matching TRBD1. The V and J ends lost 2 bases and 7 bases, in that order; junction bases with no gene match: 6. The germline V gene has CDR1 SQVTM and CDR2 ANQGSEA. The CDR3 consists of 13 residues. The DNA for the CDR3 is TGCAGCGTTGAATCCCAGGGGGCGGTGACCCAGTACTTC. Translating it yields CSVESQGAVTQYF.

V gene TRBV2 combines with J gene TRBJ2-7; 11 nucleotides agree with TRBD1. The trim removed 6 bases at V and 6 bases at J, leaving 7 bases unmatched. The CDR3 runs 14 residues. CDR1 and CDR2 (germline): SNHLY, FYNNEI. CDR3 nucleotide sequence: TGTGCCAGCAGCGGACAGGGGGCTAGGGGCGAGCAGTACTTC. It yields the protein CASSGQGARGEQYF.

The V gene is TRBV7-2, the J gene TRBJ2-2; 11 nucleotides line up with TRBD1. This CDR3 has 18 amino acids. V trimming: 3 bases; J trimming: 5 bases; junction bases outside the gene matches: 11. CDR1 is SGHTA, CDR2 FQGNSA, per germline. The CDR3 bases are TGTGCCAGCAGCTTGCCTGGGACCGGGACAGGGGGGACCGGGGAGCTGTTTTTT. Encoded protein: CASSLPGTGTGGTGELFF.

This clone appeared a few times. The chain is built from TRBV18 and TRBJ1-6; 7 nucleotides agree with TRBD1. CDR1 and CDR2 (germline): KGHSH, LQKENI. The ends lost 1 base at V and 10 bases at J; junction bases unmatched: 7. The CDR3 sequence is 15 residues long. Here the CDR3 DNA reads TGTGCCAGCTCACCACGACAGGGAGGAGAATCACCCCTCCACTTT. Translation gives CASSPRQGGESPLHF.

The CDR3 DNA reads TGTGCCAGTAGTGCCTCCGACAACCGCCTCCACTTT. Protein: CASSASDNRLHF. The rearrangement links TRBV19 to TRBJ1-6; D gene uncertain. V was shortened by 5 bases and J by 15 bases, with 14 bases between the two germline ends. The length of the CDR3 is 12 residues. The germline gives CDR1 LNHDA, CDR2 SQIVND (reference sequence). Together with reference TRBV19 and TRBJ1-6, the CDR3 gives the full variable domain: DGGITQSPKYLFRKEGQNVTLSCEQNLNHDAMYWYRQDPGQGLRLIYYSQIVNDFQKGDIAEGYSVSREKKESFPLTVTSAQKNPTAFYLCASSASDNRLHFGNGTRLTVT.

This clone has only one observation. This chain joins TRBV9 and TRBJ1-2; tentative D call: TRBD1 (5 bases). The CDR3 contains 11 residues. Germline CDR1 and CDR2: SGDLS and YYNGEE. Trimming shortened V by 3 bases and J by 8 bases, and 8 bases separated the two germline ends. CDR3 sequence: CASSGRQGYTF. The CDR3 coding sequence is TGTGCCAGCAGCGGCCGACAGGGCTACACCTTC. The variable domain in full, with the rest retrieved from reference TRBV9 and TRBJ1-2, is DSGVTQTPKHLITATGQRVTLRCSPRSGDLSVYWYQQSLDQGLQFLIQYYNGEERAKGNILERFSAQQFPDLHSELNLSSLELGDSALYFCASSGRQGYTFGSGTRLTVV.

CDR3 in amino acids: CASSVAGTSGGRNEQFF. The CDR3, as DNA: TGTGCCAGCAGCGTGGCGGGGACTAGCGGGGGCAGAAATGAGCAGTTCTTC. V usage is TRBV9 and J usage is TRBJ2-1, with TRBD2 matching over 14 bases. Germline V gene lookup returns CDR1 SGDLS and CDR2 YYNGEE. The CDR3 extends over 17 amino acids. V shed 2 bases and J 7 bases; nucleotides not matched to a gene: 8.

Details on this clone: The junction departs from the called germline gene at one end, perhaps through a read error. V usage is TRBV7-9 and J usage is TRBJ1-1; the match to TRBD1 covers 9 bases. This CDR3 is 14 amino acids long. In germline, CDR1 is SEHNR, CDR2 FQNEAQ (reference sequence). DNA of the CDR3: TGTTCCAGCAGCTCCGACAGGGGGAGGACTGAAGCTTTCTTT. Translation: CSSSSDRGRTEAFF.

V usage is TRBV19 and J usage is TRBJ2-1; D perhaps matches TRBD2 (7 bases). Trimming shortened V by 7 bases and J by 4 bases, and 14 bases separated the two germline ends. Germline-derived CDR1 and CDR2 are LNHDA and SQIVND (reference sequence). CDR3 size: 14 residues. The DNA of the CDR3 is TGTGCCAGTAATAAGGGGGGGGCATACAATGAGCAGTTCTTC. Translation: CASNKGGAYNEQFF.

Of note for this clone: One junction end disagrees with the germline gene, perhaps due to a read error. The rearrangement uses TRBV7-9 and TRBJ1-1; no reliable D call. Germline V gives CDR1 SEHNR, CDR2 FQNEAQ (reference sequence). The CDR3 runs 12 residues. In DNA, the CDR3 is TGTTCCAGCAGCCGAGAAACGTCTGAAGCTTTCTTT. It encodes CSSSRETSEAFF.

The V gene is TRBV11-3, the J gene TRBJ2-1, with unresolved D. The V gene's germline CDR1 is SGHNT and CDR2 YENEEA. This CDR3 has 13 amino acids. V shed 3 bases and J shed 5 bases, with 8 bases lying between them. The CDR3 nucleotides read TGTGCCAGCAGCTTTACAGTGAACAATGAGCAGTTCTTC. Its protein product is CASSFTVNNEQFF. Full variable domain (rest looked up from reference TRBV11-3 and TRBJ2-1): EAGVVQSPRYKIIEKKQPVAFWCNPISGHNTLYWYLQNLGQGPELLIRYENEEAVDDSQLPKDRFSAERLKGVDSTLKIQPAELGDSAVYLCASSFTVNNEQFFGPGTRLTVL.

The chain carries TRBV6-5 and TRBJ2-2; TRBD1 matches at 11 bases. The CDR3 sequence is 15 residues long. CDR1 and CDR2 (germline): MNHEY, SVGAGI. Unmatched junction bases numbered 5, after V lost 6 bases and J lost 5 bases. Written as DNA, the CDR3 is TGTGCCAGCAGCCCCGGACAGGGGGCTACCGGGGAGCTGTTTTTT. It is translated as CASSPGQGATGELFF.

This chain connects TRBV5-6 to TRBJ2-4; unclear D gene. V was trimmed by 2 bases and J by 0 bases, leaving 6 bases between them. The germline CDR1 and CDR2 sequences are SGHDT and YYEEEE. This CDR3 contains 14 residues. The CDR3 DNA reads TGTGCCAGCAGCTTTGGAGTAGCCAAAAACATTCAGTACTTC. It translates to CASSFGVAKNIQYF.

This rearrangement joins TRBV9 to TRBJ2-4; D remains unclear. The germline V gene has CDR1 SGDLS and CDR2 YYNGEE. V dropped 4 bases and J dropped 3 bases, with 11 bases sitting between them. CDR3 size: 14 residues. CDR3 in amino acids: CASSSDFDKNIQYF. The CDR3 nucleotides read TGTGCCAGCAGCTCCGACTTTGACAAAAACATTCAGTACTTC.

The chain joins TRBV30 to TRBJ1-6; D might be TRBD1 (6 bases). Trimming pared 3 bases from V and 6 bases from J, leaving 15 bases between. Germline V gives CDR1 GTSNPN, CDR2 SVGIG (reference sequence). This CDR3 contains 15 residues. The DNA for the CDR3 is TGTGCCTGGAGGCCGAGGACAGTTCCTAATTCACCCCTCCACTTT. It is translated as CAWRPRTVPNSPLHF.

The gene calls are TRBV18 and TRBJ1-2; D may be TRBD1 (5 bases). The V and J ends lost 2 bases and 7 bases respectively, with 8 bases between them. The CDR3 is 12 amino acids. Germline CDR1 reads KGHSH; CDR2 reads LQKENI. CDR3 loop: CASSPGGAGYTF. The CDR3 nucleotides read TGTGCCAGCTCACCAGGCGGGGCTGGCTACACCTTC.

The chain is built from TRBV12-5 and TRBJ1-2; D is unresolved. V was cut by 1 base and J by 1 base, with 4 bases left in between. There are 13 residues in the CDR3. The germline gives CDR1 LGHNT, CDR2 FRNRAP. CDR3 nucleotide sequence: TGTGCTAGTGGTTTGGGCAGTAACTATGGCTACACCTTC. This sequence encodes CASGLGSNYGYTF.

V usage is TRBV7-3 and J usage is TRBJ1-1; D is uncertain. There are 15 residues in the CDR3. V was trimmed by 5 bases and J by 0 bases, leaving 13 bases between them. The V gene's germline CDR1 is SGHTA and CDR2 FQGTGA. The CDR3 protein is CASSREPGMNTEAFF. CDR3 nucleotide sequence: TGTGCCAGCAGCCGAGAACCGGGGATGAACACTGAAGCTTTCTTT.